The rows below give T cell receptor beta chains drawn from one sample of a study of T cells in Graves' hyperthyroidism and ophthalmopathy. TCRdb itself ran the multiplex PCR reads through MiXCR, one entry per CDR3 protein. Here the sample spans about 840,000 distinct CDR3 sequences, roughly 40% being singletons. Material for sequencing was blood. These receptors were collected from a man aged 18 to 35 with Graves' hyperthyroidism. Both conserved end residues are part of each CDR3. Each record gives: V gene, clone size, J gene, D gene, CDR3 protein, CDR3 DNA. A D gene is named only where the DNA matches it firmly. Clone sizes are given selectively: once, few, many, or a class where the clone is expanded.

v_gene: TRBV29-1; abundance: once; j_gene: TRBJ1-2; d_gene: NA; CDR3aa: CSLDASYDGYTF; CDR3nt: TGCAGCTTGGACGCCAGCTACGATGGCTACACCTTC
v_gene: TRBV19; abundance: NA; j_gene: TRBJ1-3; d_gene: NA; CDR3aa: CASSKIDRPSSGNTIYF; CDR3nt: TGTGCCAGTAGTAAAATCGACAGGCCCTCTTCTGGAAACACCATATATTTT
v_gene: TRBV6-6; abundance: NA; j_gene: TRBJ2-7; d_gene: NA; CDR3aa: CASKGRGSGDEQYF; CDR3nt: TGTGCCAGCAAGGGGAGAGGGAGTGGCGACGAGCAGTACTTC
v_gene: TRBV4-3; abundance: NA; j_gene: TRBJ2-7; d_gene: TRBD2; CDR3aa: CASSRGLAGESYEQYF; CDR3nt: TGCGCCAGCAGCAGAGGACTAGCGGGAGAATCTTACGAGCAGTACTTC
v_gene: TRBV9; abundance: few; j_gene: TRBJ1-1; d_gene: NA; CDR3aa: CASSAPGTLGTEAFF; CDR3nt: TGTGCCAGCAGCGCGCCCGGGACCCTGGGTACTGAAGCTTTCTTT
v_gene: TRBV15; abundance: once; j_gene: TRBJ2-7; d_gene: NA; CDR3aa: CATSRGDLDTGELYF; CDR3nt: TGTGCCACCAGCAGAGGAGACTTAGACACCGGGGAGCTGTACTTC
v_gene: TRBV11-2; abundance: NA; j_gene: TRBJ1-4; d_gene: TRBD1; CDR3aa: CASRLTGSANEKLFF; CDR3nt: TGTGCCAGCAGACTGACAGGGTCGGCTAATGAAAAACTGTTTTTT
v_gene: TRBV7-3; abundance: few; j_gene: TRBJ2-5; d_gene: TRBD2; CDR3aa: CASSFTLAGETQYF; CDR3nt: TGTGCCAGCAGCTTTACACTAGCGGGAGAGACCCAGTACTTC
v_gene: TRBV2; abundance: NA; j_gene: TRBJ2-7; d_gene: NA; CDR3aa: CASSLGTSGHYEQYF; CDR3nt: TGTGCCAGCAGTTTGGGAACTTCGGGACATTACGAGCAGTACTTC
v_gene: TRBV9; abundance: NA; j_gene: TRBJ1-1; d_gene: TRBD1; CDR3aa: CASGPQGDTEAFF; CDR3nt: TGTGCCAGCGGACCCCAGGGGGACACTGAAGCTTTCTTT
v_gene: TRBV20-1; abundance: NA; j_gene: TRBJ2-5; d_gene: NA; CDR3aa: CSRAGPQETQYF; CDR3nt: TGCAGCCGGGCGGGACCCCAAGAGACCCAGTACTTC
v_gene: TRBV7-9; abundance: NA; j_gene: TRBJ2-5; d_gene: NA; CDR3aa: CASSSSGRTLGTQYF; CDR3nt: TGTGCCAGCAGTTCCTCAGGACGGACTCTGGGGACCCAGTACTTC
v_gene: TRBV24-1; abundance: many; j_gene: TRBJ2-7; d_gene: NA; CDR3aa: CATSDSGIKYEQYF; CDR3nt: TGTGCCACCAGTGATTCCGGGATAAAATACGAGCAGTACTTC
v_gene: TRBV12-3/TRBV12-4; abundance: few; j_gene: TRBJ2-7; d_gene: NA; CDR3aa: CASSSHRPGWGEQYF; CDR3nt: TGTGCCAGCAGTTCGCATCGTCCAGGCTGGGGCGAGCAGTACTTC
v_gene: TRBV5-4; abundance: NA; j_gene: TRBJ2-2; d_gene: NA; CDR3aa: CASSLVDVATGELFF; CDR3nt: TGTGCCAGCAGCTTGGTGGATGTGGCGACCGGGGAGCTGTTTTTT
v_gene: TRBV20-1; abundance: NA; j_gene: TRBJ2-7; d_gene: NA; CDR3aa: CSARDTGAEQYF; CDR3nt: TGCAGTGCTAGAGACACGGGCGCGGAGCAGTACTTC
v_gene: TRBV7-7; abundance: NA; j_gene: TRBJ2-5; d_gene: NA; CDR3aa: CASSFAGAPQETQYF; CDR3nt: TGTGCTAGCAGCTTTGCGGGGGCCCCACAAGAGACCCAGTACTTC
v_gene: TRBV7-9; abundance: NA; j_gene: TRBJ1-1; d_gene: TRBD1; CDR3aa: CASSLAGQGTRAFF; CDR3nt: TGTGCCAGCAGCTTAGCGGGACAGGGGACAAGAGCTTTCTTT
v_gene: TRBV24-1; abundance: many; j_gene: TRBJ1-5; d_gene: NA; CDR3aa: CATSDSQGNQPQHF; CDR3nt: TGTGCCACCAGTGATAGCCAGGGGAACCAGCCCCAGCATTTT
v_gene: TRBV19; abundance: many; j_gene: TRBJ1-1; d_gene: NA; CDR3aa: CASTTPGPTEAFF; CDR3nt: TGTGCCAGTACCACCCCCGGACCGACTGAAGCTTTCTTT
v_gene: TRBV5-1; abundance: few; j_gene: TRBJ1-5; d_gene: NA; CDR3aa: CASSLGASSREPQHF; CDR3nt: TGCGCCAGCAGCCTGGGGGCCAGCAGTCGGGAGCCCCAGCATTTT
v_gene: TRBV29-1; abundance: NA; j_gene: TRBJ1-1; d_gene: NA; CDR3aa: CSSQVWTMNTEAFF; CDR3nt: TGCAGCTCACAGGTTTGGACTATGAACACTGAAGCTTTCTTT
v_gene: TRBV15; abundance: NA; j_gene: TRBJ1-4; d_gene: NA; CDR3aa: CATSRDVQGGEEKLFF; CDR3nt: TGTGCCACCAGCAGAGATGTACAGGGTGGTGAGGAAAAACTGTTTTTT
v_gene: TRBV2; abundance: many; j_gene: TRBJ1-6; d_gene: NA; CDR3aa: CASMRAAGNSPLHF; CDR3nt: TGTGCCAGCATGAGGGCAGCGGGTAATTCACCCCTCCACTTT
v_gene: TRBV10-3; abundance: NA; j_gene: TRBJ1-1; d_gene: TRBD1; CDR3aa: CATGTGDSMNTEAFF; CDR3nt: TGTGCCACCGGGACAGGGGATAGCATGAACACTGAAGCTTTCTTT
v_gene: TRBV5-4; abundance: few; j_gene: TRBJ1-6; d_gene: TRBD1; CDR3aa: CASRIMDRVNSPLHF; CDR3nt: TGTGCCAGCAGGATAATGGACAGGGTTAACTCACCCCTCCACTTT
v_gene: TRBV29-1; abundance: NA; j_gene: TRBJ2-5; d_gene: NA; CDR3aa: CSVADNQETQYF; CDR3nt: TGCAGCGTGGCGGACAACCAAGAGACCCAGTACTTC
v_gene: TRBV25-1; abundance: many; j_gene: TRBJ2-7; d_gene: NA; CDR3aa: CASSEPGGVYEQYF; CDR3nt: TGTGCCAGCAGTGAACCGGGGGGCGTCTACGAGCAGTACTTC
v_gene: TRBV15; abundance: many; j_gene: TRBJ1-5; d_gene: TRBD1; CDR3aa: CATSRHRDSLNQPQHF; CDR3nt: TGTGCCACCAGCAGACACCGGGACAGCTTAAATCAGCCCCAGCATTTT
v_gene: TRBV2; abundance: NA; j_gene: TRBJ1-5; d_gene: TRBD1; CDR3aa: CASRRTGAGNQPQHF; CDR3nt: TGTGCCAGCAGGAGGACAGGGGCCGGCAATCAGCCCCAGCATTTT
v_gene: TRBV7-9; abundance: many; j_gene: TRBJ1-5; d_gene: NA; CDR3aa: CASSSTTGFQPQHF; CDR3nt: TGTGCCAGCAGCTCGACGACTGGGTTTCAGCCCCAGCATTTT
v_gene: TRBV13; abundance: NA; j_gene: TRBJ1-1; d_gene: NA; CDR3aa: CASSLPRPNTEAFF; CDR3nt: TGTGCCAGCAGCTTACCACGCCCCAACACTGAAGCTTTCTTT
v_gene: TRBV2; abundance: NA; j_gene: TRBJ2-1; d_gene: NA; CDR3aa: CASLRGGDYNEQFF; CDR3nt: TGTGCCAGCTTGAGAGGGGGGGATTACAATGAGCAGTTCTTC
v_gene: TRBV28; abundance: many; j_gene: TRBJ2-7; d_gene: TRBD2; CDR3aa: CASKDTSGFSYEQYF; CDR3nt: TGTGCCAGCAAAGACACTAGCGGGTTCTCCTACGAGCAGTACTTC
v_gene: TRBV3-1; abundance: NA; j_gene: TRBJ1-6; d_gene: NA; CDR3aa: CASSPHGGDSPLHF; CDR3nt: TGTGCCAGCAGCCCTCATGGGGGTGATTCACCCCTCCACTTT
v_gene: TRBV12-3/TRBV12-4; abundance: few; j_gene: TRBJ1-2; d_gene: NA; CDR3aa: CASTGGANYGYTF; CDR3nt: TGTGCCAGCACGGGCGGGGCTAACTATGGCTACACCTTC